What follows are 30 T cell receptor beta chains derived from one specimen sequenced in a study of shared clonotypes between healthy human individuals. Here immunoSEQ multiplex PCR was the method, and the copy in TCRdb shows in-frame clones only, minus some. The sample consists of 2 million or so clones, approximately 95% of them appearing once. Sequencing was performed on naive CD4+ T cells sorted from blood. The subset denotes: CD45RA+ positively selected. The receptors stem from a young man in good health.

CDR3 bases: TGTGCCAGCAGTTACTCAGAAGGACAGGGGCAAGAAGCTTTCTTT. The encoded protein is CASSYSEGQGQEAFF. This chain joins TRBV6-6 and TRBJ1-1; 9 nucleotides align to TRBD1. CDR3 size: 15 residues. Germline CDR1 reads MNHNY; CDR2 reads SVGAGI (reference sequence). The V gene end was trimmed by 0 bases and the J gene end by 8 bases; junction bases not matched to a gene: 7.

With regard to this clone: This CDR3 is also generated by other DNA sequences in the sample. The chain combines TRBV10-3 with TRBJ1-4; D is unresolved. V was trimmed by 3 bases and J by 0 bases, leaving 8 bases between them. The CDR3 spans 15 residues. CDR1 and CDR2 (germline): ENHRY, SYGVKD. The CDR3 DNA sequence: TGTGCCATCAGTGAAGGAGGTGCAACTAATGAAAAACTGTTTTTT. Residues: CAISEGGATNEKLFF.

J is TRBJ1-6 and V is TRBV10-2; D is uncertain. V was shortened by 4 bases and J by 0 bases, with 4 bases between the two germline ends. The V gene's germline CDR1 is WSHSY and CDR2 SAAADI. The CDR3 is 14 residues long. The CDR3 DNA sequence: TGCGCCAGCAGTGTGAACTCCTATAATTCACCCCTCCACTTT. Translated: CASSVNSYNSPLHF.

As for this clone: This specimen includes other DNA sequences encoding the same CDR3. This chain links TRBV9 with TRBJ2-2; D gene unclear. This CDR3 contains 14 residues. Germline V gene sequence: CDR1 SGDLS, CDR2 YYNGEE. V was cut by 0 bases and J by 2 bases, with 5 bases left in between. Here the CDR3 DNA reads TGTGCCAGCAGCGTAGACTCAAACACCGGGGAGCTGTTTTTT. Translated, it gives CASSVDSNTGELFF.

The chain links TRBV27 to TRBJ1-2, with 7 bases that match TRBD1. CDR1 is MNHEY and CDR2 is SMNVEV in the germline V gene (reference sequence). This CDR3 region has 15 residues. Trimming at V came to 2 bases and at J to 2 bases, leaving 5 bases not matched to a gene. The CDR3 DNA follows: TGTGCCAGCAGTTTACAACCGACAGGGAACTATGGCTACACCTTC. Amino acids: CASSLQPTGNYGYTF.

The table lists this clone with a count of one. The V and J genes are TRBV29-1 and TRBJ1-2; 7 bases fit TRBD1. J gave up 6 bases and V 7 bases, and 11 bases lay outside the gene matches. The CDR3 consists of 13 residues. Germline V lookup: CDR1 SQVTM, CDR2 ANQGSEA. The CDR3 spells CSAEKTGTDGYTF. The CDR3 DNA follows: TGCAGCGCCGAGAAGACAGGGACGGATGGCTACACCTTC.

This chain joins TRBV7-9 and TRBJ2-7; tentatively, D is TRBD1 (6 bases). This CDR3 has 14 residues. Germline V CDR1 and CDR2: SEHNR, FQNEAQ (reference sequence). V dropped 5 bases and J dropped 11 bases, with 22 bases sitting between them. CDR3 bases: TGTGCCAGCAGCCCCAACTTAGCAGTAGGACAGAAGTACTTC. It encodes CASSPNLAVGQKYF.

This CDR3 is CAWSDETGGDVLAGELFF. The CDR3 region has the DNA TGTGCCTGGAGTGATGAGACAGGGGGCGATGTTTTAGCCGGGGAGCTGTTTTTT. The chain combines TRBV30 with TRBJ2-2; 10 nucleotides line up with TRBD1. The CDR3 has 18 residues. Unmatched junction bases numbered 14, after V lost 1 base and J lost 6 bases. Per germline, CDR1 GTSNPN and CDR2 SVGIG (reference sequence).

The CDR3 here is CASSGPTGDQETQYF. The CDR3 DNA follows: TGCGCCAGCAGCGGCCCGACAGGGGACCAAGAGACCCAGTACTTC. V gene TRBV5-1 combines with J gene TRBJ2-5, with TRBD1 matching 8 bases. Germline assignment: CDR1 SGHRS and CDR2 YFSETQ. V shed 4 bases, J shed 0 bases, and the junction held 5 bases outside the gene matches. The CDR3 length is 15 residues.

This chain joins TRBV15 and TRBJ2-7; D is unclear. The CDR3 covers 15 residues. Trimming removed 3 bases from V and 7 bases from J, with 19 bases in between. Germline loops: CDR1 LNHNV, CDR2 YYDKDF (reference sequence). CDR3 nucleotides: TGTGCCACCAGCAGCGGAACAGTGGCCCCTTCTGAGCAGTACTTC. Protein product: CATSSGTVAPSEQYF.

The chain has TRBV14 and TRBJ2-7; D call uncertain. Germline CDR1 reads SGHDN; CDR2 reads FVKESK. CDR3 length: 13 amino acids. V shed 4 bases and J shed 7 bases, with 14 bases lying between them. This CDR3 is CASSPGSRREQYF. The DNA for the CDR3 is TGTGCCAGCAGCCCCGGGTCTCGCCGGGAGCAGTACTTC. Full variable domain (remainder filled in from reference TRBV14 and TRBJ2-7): EAGVTQFPSHSVIEKGQTVTLRCDPISGHDNLYWYRRVMGKEIKFLLHFVKESKQDESGMPNNRFLAERTGGTYSTLKVQPAELEDSGVYFCASSPGSRREQYFGPGTRLTVT.

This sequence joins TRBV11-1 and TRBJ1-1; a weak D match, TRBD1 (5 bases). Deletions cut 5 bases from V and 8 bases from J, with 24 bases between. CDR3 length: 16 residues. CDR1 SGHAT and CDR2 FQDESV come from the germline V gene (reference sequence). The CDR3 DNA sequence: TGTGCCAGCAGCCGGACATTCTTCCCCACGCTAGTCGAAGCTTTCTTT. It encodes CASSRTFFPTLVEAFF.

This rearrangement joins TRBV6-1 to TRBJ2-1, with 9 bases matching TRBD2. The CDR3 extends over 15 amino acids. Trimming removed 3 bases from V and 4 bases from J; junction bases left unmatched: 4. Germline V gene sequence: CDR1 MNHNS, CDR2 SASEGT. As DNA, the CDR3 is TGTGCCAGCAGTGAGAGCGGGGGGACGTACAATGAGCAGTTCTTC. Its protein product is CASSESGGTYNEQFF.

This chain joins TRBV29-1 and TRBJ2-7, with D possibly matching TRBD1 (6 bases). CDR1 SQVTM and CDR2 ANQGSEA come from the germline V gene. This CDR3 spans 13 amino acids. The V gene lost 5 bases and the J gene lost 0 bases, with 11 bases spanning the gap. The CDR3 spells CSVRTASSYEQYF. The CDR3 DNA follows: TGCAGCGTTAGGACAGCCAGCTCCTACGAGCAGTACTTC.

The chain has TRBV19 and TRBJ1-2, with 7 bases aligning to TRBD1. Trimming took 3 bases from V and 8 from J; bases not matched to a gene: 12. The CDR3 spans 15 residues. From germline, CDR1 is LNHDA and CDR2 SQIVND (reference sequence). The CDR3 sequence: CASSIGRGRIRGYTF. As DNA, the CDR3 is TGTGCCAGTAGTATCGGTAGGGGGCGAATAAGGGGCTACACCTTC.

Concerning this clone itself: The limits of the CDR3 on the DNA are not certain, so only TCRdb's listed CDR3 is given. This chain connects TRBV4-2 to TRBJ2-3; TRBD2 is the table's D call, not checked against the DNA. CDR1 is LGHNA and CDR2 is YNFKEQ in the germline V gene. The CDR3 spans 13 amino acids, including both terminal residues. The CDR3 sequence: CASSFGSGSVALF.

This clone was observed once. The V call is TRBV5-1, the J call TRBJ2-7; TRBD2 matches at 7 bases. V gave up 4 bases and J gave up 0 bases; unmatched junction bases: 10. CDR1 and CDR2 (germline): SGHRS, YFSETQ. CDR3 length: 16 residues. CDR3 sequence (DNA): TGCGCCAGCAGCCCAATGGCTAGCGGCAGCTCCTACGAGCAGTACTTC. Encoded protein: CASSPMASGSSYEQYF.

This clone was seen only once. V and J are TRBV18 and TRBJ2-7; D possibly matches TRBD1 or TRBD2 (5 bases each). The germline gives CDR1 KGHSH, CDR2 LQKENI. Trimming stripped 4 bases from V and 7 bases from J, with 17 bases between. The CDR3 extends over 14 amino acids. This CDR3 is CASSQSSGDVEQYF. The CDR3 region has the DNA TGTGCCAGCTCACAATCGTCCGGGGACGTGGAGCAGTACTTC.

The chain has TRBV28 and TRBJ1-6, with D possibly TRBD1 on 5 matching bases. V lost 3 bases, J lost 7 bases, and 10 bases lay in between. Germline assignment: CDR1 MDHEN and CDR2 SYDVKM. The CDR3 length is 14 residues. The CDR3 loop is CASSFGQVNSPLHF. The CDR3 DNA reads TGTGCCAGCAGTTTTGGACAAGTCAATTCACCCCTCCACTTT.

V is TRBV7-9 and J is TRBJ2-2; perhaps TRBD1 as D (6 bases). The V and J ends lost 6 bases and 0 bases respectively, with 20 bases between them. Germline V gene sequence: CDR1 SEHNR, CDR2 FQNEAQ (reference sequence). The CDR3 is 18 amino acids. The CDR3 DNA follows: TGTGCCAGCAGTGCTTTTCGGGACAAAATAGCGAACACCGGGGAGCTGTTTTTT. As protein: CASSAFRDKIANTGELFF. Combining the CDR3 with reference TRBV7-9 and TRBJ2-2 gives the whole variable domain DTGVSQNPRHKITKRGQNVTFRCDPISEHNRLYWYRQTLGQGPEFLTYFQNEAQLEKSRLLSDRFSAERPKGSFSTLEIQRTEQGDSAMYLCASSAFRDKIANTGELFFGEGSRLTVL.

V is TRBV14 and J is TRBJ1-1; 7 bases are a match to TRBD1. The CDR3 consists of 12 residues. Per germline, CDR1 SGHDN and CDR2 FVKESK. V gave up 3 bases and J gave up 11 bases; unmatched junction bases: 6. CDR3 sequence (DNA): TGTGCCAGCAGCCAGATCCAGGGGGGCGCTTTCTTT. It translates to CASSQIQGGAFF. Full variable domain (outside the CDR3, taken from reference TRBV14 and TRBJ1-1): EAGVTQFPSHSVIEKGQTVTLRCDPISGHDNLYWYRRVMGKEIKFLLHFVKESKQDESGMPNNRFLAERTGGTYSTLKVQPAELEDSGVYFCASSQIQGGAFFGQGTRLTVV.

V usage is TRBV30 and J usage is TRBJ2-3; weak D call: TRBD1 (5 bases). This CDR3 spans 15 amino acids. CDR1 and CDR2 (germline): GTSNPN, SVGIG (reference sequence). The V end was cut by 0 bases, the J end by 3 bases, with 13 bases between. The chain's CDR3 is CAWSVRKGKTDTQYF. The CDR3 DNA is TGTGCCTGGAGTGTACGAAAGGGGAAGACAGATACGCAGTATTTT.

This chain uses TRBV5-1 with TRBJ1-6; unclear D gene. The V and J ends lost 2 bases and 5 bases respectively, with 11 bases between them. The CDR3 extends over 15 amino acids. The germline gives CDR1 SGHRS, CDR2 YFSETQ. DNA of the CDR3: TGCGCCAGCAGCTTAAGGGCGAGGAATAATTCACCCCTCCACTTT. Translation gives CASSLRARNNSPLHF.

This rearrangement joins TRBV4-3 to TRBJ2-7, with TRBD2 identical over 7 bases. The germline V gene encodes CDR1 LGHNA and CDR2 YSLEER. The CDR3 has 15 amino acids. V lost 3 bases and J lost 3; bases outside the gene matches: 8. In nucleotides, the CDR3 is TGCGCCAGCAGCCATGAGTCTAGCGGACTCTACGAGCAGTACTTC. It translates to CASSHESSGLYEQYF.

CDR3: CASSPRAPIYEQYF. DNA of the CDR3: TGTGCCAGCAGTCCCCGGGCGCCGATTTACGAGCAGTACTTC. The rearrangement links TRBV27 to TRBJ2-7; D is undetermined. The CDR3 is made up of 14 amino acids. Germline V lookup: CDR1 MNHEY, CDR2 SMNVEV (reference sequence). Trimming took 5 bases from V and 4 from J, leaving 15 bases between them.

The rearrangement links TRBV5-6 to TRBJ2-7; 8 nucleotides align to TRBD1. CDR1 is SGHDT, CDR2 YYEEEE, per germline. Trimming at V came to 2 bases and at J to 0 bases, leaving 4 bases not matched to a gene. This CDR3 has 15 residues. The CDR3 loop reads CASSFWTGSSYEQYF. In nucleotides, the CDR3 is TGTGCCAGCAGCTTTTGGACAGGGAGCTCCTACGAGCAGTACTTC.

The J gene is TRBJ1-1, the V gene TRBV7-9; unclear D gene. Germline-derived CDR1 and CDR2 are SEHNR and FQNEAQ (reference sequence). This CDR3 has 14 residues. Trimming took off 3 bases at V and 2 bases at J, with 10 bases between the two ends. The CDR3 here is CASSLADRNTEAFF. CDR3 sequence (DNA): TGTGCCAGCAGCTTGGCAGATAGAAACACTGAAGCTTTCTTT.

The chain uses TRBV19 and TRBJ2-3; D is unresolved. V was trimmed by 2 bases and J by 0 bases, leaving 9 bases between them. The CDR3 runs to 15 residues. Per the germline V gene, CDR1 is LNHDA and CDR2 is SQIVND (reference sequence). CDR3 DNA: TGTGCCAGTAGTATAAACCAATACAGCACAGATACGCAGTATTTT. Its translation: CASSINQYSTDTQYF.

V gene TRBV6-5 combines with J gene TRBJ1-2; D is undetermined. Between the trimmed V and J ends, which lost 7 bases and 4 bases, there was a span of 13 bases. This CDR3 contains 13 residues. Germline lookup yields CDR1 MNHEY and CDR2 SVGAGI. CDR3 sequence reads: CASTRDRSYGYTF. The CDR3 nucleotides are TGTGCCAGCACCCGCGACCGATCCTATGGCTACACCTTC.

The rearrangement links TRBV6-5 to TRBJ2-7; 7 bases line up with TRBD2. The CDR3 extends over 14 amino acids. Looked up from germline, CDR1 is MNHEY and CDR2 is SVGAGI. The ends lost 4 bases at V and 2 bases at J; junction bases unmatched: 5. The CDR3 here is CASSSPGGTYEQYF. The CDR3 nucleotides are TGTGCCAGCAGTTCTCCGGGGGGAACCTACGAGCAGTACTTC.